This TCR beta chain was recorded in a study of blood T cell repertoires in COVID-19. Across the study: Samples of COVID-19 (acute and convalescent) were obtained from the United States, Italy and Spain.

The CDR3 sequence is 16 residues long. V dropped 6 bases and J dropped 4; count of bases not matched to a gene: 8. CDR1 is MDHEN and CDR2 is SYDVKM in the germline V gene. Repertoires were generated with immunoSEQ multiplex PCR, while TCRdb's copy carries only in-frame clones and drops some. The sample contains a few hundred thousand clones, around 89% of which appear only once. The chain has TRBV28 and TRBJ1-6, with 8 bases matching TRBD1. The sequence was collected from a man younger than 45 with acute or convalescent COVID-19. Sequenced material: peripheral blood. The CDR3 here is CASRYGTGLYNSPLHF. In nucleotides, the CDR3 is TGTGCCAGCAGATATGGGACAGGCCTGTATAATTCACCCCTCCACTTT.